This TCR beta chain was recorded in a study of T cells after yellow fever vaccination. Whole-study results and caveats: The secondary response peaked faster, at day 5 versus 15, but was weaker. There was a small share of clonotypes that showed up in both the CD4 and CD8 compartments.

V was clipped by 2 bases and J by 8 bases, with 9 bases between them. The CDR3 length is 12 residues. CDR1 and CDR2 (germline): MNHEY, SMNVEV (reference sequence). Remarks on this clonotype: Its antigen is unidentified.

One entry per CDR3 protein, called by TCRdb with MiXCR from the 5' RACE reads. Among under 350,000 distinct CDR3 sequences listed, approximately 4% were seen once. The TCR was taken from a man aged 18 to 35 who received the YFV17D yellow fever vaccine. This chain links TRBV27 with TRBJ1-2; D perhaps matches TRBD1 (5 bases). The starting material was PBMCs, obtained 5 days after the yellow fever booster vaccination. For the CDR3, the DNA is TGTGCCAGCAGTTTAAGGGGAGGCGGCTACACCTTC. Its protein is CASSLRGGGYTF.